The present T cell receptor beta chain was sequenced within a study of T cells of healthy individuals. This clonotype was seen repeatedly, ten times or more. MiXCR, applied by TCRdb to the 5' RACE reads, yields one record per CDR3 protein. Of about 82,000 distinct CDR3 sequences listed, more than 4.5% were seen once; the top ten hold approximately 8%. The CDR3 has 16 residues. Losses at the gene ends were 5 bases for V and 4 bases for J; bases not matched to a gene: 8. Per germline, CDR1 SGHTA and CDR2 FQGNSA. This clonotype was obtained from a female donor in good health. The chain employs TRBV7-2 and TRBJ2-3; 11 bases map to TRBD1. CDR3: CASSTRTGGAADTQYF. The CDR3 bases are TGTGCCAGCAGCACCCGGACAGGGGGCGCGGCAGATACGCAGTATTTT.